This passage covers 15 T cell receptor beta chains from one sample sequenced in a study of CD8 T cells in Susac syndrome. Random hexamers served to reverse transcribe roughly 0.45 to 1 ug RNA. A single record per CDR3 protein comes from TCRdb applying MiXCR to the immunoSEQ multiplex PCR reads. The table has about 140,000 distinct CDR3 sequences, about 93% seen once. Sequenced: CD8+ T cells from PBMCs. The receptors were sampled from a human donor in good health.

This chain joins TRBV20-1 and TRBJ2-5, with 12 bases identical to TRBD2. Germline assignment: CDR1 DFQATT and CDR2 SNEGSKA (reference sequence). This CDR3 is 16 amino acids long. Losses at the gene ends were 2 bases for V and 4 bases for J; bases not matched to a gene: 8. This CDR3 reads CSARTLAGGPLETQYF. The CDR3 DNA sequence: TGCAGTGCTAGAACCCTAGCGGGAGGGCCATTAGAGACCCAGTACTTC.

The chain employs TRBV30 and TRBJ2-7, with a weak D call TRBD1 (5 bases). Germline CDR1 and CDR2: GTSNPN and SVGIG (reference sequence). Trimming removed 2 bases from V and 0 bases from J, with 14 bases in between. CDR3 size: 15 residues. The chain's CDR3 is CAWSSWTFASYEQYF. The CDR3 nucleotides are TGTGCCTGGAGTTCCTGGACATTTGCCTCCTACGAGCAGTACTTC.

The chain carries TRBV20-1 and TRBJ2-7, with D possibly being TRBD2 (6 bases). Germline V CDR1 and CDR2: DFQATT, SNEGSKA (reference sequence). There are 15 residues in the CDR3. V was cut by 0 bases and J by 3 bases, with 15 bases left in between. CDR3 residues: CSARDLGGEGYEQYF. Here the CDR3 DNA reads TGCAGTGCTAGAGATCTTGGCGGGGAAGGCTACGAGCAGTACTTC.

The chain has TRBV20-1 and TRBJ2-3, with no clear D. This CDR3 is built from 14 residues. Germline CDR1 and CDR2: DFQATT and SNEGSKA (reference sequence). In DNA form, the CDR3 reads TGCAGATCACCGGGCCTTACAAGCACAGATACGCAGTATTTT. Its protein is CRSPGLTSTDTQYF.

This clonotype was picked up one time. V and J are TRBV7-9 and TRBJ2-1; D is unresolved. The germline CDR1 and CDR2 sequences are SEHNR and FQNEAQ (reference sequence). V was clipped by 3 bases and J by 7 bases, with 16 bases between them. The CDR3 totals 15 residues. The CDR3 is CASSFRFEVVNEQFF. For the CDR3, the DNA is TGTGCCAGCAGCTTTAGGTTCGAGGTAGTGAATGAGCAGTTCTTC.

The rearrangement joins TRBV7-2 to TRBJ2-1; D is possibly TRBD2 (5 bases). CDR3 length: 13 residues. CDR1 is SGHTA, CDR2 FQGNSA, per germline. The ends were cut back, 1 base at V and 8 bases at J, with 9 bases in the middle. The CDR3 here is CASSLELADEQFF. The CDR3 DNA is TGTGCCAGCAGCTTAGAGCTAGCAGATGAGCAGTTCTTC.

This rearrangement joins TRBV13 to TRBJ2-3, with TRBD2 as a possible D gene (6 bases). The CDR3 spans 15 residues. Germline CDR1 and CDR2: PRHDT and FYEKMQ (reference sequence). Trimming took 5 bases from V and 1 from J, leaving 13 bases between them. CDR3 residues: CASSPRTTGTDTQYF. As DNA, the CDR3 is TGTGCCAGCAGCCCGAGGACTACTGGCACAGATACGCAGTATTTT. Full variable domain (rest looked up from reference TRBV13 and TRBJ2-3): AAGVIQSPRHLIKEKRETATLKCYPIPRHDTVYWYQQGPGQDPQFLISFYEKMQSDKGSIPDRFSAQQFSDYHSELNMSSLELGDSALYFCASSPRTTGTDTQYFGPGTRLTVL.

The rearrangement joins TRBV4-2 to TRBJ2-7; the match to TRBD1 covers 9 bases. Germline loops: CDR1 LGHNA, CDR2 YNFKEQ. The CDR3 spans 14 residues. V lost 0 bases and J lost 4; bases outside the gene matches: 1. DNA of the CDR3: TGTGCCAGCAGCCAAGAAGACAGGGGGTACGAGCAGTACTTC. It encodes CASSQEDRGYEQYF.

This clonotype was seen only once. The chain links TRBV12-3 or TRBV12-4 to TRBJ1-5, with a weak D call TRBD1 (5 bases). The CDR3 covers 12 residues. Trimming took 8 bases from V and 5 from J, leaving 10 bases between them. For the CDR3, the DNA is TGTGCCAGCTGCTGGGGCGATCAGCCCCAGCATTTT. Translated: CASCWGDQPQHF.

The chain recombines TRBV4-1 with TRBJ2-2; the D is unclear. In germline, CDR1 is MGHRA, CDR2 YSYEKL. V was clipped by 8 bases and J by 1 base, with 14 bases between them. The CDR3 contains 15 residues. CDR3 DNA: TGCGCCAGCGGCGAAGCTCCCCTGAACACCGGGGAGCTGTTTTTT. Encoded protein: CASGEAPLNTGELFF.

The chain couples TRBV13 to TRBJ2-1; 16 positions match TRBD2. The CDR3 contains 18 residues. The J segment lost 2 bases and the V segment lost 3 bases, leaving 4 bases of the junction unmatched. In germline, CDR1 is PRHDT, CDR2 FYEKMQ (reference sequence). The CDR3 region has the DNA TGTGCCAGCAGCTTGGGACTAGCGGGAGGGTGGACCTACAATGAGCAGTTCTTC. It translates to CASSLGLAGGWTYNEQFF.

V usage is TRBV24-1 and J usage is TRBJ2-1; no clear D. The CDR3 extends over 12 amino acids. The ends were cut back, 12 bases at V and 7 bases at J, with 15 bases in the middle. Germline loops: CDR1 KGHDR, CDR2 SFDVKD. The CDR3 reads CASTPFRNEQFF. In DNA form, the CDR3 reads TGTGCCTCGACCCCTTTTCGGAATGAGCAGTTCTTC.

DNA of the CDR3: TGTGCCAGCAGTTTATTTCTGGGGGGGTCGGTGTTCTTC. Encoded protein: CASSLFLGGSVFF. The chain couples TRBV27 to TRBJ2-1; 7 bases are a match to TRBD2. This CDR3 contains 13 residues. Germline V gives CDR1 MNHEY, CDR2 SMNVEV (reference sequence). V was pared by 1 base and J by 15 bases, with 9 bases of the junction left unmatched.

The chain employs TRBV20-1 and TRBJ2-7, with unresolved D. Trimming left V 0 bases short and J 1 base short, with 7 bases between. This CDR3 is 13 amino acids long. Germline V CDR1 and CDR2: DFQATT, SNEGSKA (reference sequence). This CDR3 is CSARDSGSYEQYF. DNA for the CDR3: TGCAGTGCTAGAGATTCCGGGTCCTACGAGCAGTACTTC.

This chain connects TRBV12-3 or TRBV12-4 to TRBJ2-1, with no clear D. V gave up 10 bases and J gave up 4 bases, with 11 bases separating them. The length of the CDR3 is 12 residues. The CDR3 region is CATDDEYNEQFF. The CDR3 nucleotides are TGTGCCACAGATGACGAGTACAATGAGCAGTTCTTC.